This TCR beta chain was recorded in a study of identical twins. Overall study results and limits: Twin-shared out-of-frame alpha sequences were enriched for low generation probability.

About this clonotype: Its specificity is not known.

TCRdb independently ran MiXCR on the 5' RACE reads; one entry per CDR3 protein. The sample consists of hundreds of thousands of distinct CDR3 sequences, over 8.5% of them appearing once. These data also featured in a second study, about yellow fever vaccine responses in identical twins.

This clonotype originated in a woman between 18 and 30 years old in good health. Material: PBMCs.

The CDR3 DNA reads TGCGCCAGCAGCGCCCCTAGCGGGGGGGGCCAAGAGACCCAGTACTTC. Encoded protein: CASSAPSGGGQETQYF. The chain links TRBV5-1 to TRBJ2-5; 12 bases match TRBD2. The germline V gene has CDR1 SGHRS and CDR2 YFSETQ. Trimming removed 4 bases from V and 1 base from J; junction bases left unmatched: 5. CDR3 length: 16 residues.